Each of the 3 T cell receptor beta chains below was sequenced from the same sample in a study of shared clonotypes between healthy human individuals. Only in-frame clones appear in the TCRdb table, and some are missing; sequencing was by immunoSEQ multiplex PCR. The data show about 2.4 million clones, with roughly 93% seen just once and 0.36% held by the top ten. The sequencing input was naive CD4+ T cells from PBMCs. Subset meaning: CD45RA+ positively selected. The origin of the receptors is a man in his late teens or twenties in good health. Some clones in this sample may be carry-over from other donors' samples.

This chain uses TRBV28 with TRBJ2-1; 11 bases match TRBD2. After removal of 3 bases from V and 2 bases from J, the junction contained 9 bases not matched to a gene. The germline V gene has CDR1 MDHEN and CDR2 SYDVKM. CDR3 length: 18 amino acids. The CDR3 DNA reads TGTGCCAGCAGTTTTGGGACTAGCGGTGGTGGGGCCTACAATGAGCAGTTCTTC. Translating it yields CASSFGTSGGGAYNEQFF.

This clone was counted only a few times. The chain recombines TRBV30 with TRBJ1-5; D is undetermined. Per germline, CDR1 GTSNPN and CDR2 SVGIG (reference sequence). The CDR3 runs to 14 residues. Trimming removed 2 bases at V and 4 bases at J, with 12 bases between. This CDR3 is CAWSRSVGNQPQHF. CDR3 bases: TGTGCCTGGAGTAGGTCAGTGGGGAATCAGCCCCAGCATTTT.

This chain uses TRBV18 with TRBJ2-5; 10 bases agree with TRBD1. The J segment lost 5 bases and the V segment lost 3 bases, leaving 6 bases of the junction unmatched. Germline assignment: CDR1 KGHSH and CDR2 LQKENI. This CDR3 region has 15 residues. This chain's CDR3 is CASSPGQGEWETQYF. Here the CDR3 DNA reads TGTGCCAGCTCACCCGGACAGGGGGAGTGGGAGACCCAGTACTTC.